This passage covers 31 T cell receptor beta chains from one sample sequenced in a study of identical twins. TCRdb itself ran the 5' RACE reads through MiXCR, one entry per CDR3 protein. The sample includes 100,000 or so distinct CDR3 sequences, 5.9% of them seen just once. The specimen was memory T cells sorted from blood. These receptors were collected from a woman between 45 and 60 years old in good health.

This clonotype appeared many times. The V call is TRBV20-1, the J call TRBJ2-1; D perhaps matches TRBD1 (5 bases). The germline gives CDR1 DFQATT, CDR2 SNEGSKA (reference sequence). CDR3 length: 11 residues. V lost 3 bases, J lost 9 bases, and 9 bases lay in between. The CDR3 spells CSARKGFEQFF. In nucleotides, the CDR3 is TGCAGTGCTAGGAAGGGGTTTGAGCAGTTCTTC.

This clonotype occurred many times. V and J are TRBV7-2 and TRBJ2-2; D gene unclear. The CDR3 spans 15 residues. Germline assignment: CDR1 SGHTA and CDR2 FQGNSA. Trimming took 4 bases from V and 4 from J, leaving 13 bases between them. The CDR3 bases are TGTGCCAGCAGCTCCGTAAGACCGCCCACCGGGGAGCTGTTTTTT. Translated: CASSSVRPPTGELFF.

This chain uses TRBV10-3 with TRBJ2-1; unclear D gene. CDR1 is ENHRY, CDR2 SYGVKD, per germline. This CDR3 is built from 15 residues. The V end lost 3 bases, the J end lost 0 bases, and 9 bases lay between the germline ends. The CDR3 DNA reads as TGTGCCATCAGTGATAGAGCCAACTCCTACAATGAGCAGTTCTTC. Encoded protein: CAISDRANSYNEQFF.

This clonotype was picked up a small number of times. CDR3 loop: CASSPGRVQLSTDTQYF. CDR3 DNA sequence: TGTGCCAGCAGTCCCGGGCGGGTGCAACTTAGCACAGATACGCAGTATTTT. The rearrangement joins TRBV12-3 or TRBV12-4 to TRBJ2-3, with D possibly matching TRBD2 (5 bases). This CDR3 spans 17 amino acids. The V and J ends lost 5 bases and 0 bases respectively, with 18 bases between them.

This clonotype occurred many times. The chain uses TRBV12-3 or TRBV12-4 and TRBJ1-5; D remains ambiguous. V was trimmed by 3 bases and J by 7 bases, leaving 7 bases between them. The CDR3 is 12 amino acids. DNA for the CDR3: TGTGCCAGCAGTTTTTTGTCGCAGCCCCAGCATTTT. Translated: CASSFLSQPQHF.

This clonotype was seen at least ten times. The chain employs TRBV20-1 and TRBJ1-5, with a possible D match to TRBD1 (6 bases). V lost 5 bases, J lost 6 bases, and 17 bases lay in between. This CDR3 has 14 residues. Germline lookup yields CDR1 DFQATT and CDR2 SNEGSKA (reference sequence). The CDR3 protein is CSADKGGSGQPQHF. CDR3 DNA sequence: TGCAGTGCTGATAAAGGGGGATCAGGTCAGCCCCAGCATTTT.

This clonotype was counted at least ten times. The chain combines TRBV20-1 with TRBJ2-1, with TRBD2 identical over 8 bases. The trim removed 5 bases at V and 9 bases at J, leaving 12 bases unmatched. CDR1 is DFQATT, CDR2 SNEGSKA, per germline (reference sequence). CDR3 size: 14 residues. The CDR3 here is CSASGTRRFGEQFF. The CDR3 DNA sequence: TGCAGTGCTTCCGGGACTAGAAGGTTCGGTGAGCAGTTCTTC.

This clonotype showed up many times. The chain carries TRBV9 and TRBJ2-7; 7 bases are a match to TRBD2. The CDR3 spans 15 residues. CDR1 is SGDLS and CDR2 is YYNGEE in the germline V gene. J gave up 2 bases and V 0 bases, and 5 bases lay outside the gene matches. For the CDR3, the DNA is TGTGCCAGCAGCGTAGGGTCGGGAGGTACCTACGAGCAGTACTTC. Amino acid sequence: CASSVGSGGTYEQYF. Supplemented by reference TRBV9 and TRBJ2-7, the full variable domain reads DSGVTQTPKHLITATGQRVTLRCSPRSGDLSVYWYQQSLDQGLQFLIQYYNGEERAKGNILERFSAQQFPDLHSELNLSSLELGDSALYFCASSVGSGGTYEQYFGPGTRLTVT.

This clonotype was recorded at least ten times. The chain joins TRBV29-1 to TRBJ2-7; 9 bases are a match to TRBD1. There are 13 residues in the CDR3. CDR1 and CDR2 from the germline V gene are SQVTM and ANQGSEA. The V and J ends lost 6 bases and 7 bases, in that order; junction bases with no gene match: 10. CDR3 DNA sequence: TGCAGCGTCAAACAGGGGGCCGGTGGTGAGCAGTACTTC. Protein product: CSVKQGAGGEQYF.

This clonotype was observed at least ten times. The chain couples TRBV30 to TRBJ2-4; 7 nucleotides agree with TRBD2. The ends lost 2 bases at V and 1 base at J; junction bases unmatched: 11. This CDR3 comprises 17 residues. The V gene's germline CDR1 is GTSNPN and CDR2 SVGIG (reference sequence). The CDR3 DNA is TGTGCCTGGAGTTATAGCGGGTGGGCCCACGCCAAAAACATTCAGTACTTC. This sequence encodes CAWSYSGWAHAKNIQYF.

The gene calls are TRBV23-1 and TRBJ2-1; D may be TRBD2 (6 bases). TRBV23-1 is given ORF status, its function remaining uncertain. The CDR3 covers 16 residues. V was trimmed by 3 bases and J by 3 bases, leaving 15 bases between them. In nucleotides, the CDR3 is TGCGCCAGCAGTCACCCGACTAGTTGGGACTACAATGAGCAGTTCTTC. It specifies CASSHPTSWDYNEQFF.

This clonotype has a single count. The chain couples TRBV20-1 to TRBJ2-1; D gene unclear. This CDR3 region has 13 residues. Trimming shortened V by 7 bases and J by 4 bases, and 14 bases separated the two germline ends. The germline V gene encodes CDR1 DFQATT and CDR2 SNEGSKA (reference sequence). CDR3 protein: CSVAGPKYNEQFF. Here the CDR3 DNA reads TGCAGTGTCGCCGGACCAAAGTACAATGAGCAGTTCTTC.

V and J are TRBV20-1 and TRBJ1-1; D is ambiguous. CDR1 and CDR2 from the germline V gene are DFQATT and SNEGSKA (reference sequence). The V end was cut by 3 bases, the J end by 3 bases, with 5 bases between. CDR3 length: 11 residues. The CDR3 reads CSARGHTEAFF. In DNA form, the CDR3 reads TGCAGTGCTAGGGGCCACACTGAAGCTTTCTTT.

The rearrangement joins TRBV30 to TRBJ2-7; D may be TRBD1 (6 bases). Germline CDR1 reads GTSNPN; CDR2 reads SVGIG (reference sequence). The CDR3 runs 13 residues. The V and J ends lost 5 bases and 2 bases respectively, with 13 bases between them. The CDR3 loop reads CAWAGTPTYEQYF. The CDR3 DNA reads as TGTGCCTGGGCCGGGACACCGACCTACGAGCAGTACTTC.

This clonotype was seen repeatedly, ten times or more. The chain's CDR3 is CASTGPRDYGYTF. CDR3 DNA: TGTGCCAGTACAGGGCCCAGGGACTATGGCTACACCTTC. The V call is TRBV27, the J call TRBJ1-2, with D maybe TRBD1 (6 bases). The CDR3 has 13 residues. The ends were cut back, 9 bases at V and 3 bases at J, with 14 bases in the middle. The V gene's germline CDR1 is MNHEY and CDR2 SMNVEV (reference sequence).

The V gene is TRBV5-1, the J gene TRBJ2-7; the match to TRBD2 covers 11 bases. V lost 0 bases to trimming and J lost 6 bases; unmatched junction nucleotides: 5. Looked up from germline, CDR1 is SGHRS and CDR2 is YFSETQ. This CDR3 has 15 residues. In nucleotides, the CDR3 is TGCGCCAGCAGCTTGGATCTAGCGGGAGGAGCCGAGCAGTACTTC. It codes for CASSLDLAGGAEQYF.

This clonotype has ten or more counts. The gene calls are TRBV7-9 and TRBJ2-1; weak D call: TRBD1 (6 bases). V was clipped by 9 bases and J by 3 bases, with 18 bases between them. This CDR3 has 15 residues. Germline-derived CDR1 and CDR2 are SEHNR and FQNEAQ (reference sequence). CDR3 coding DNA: TGTGCCAGGGGCTGGGGGCACTCTAGCTACAATGAGCAGTTCTTC. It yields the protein CARGWGHSSYNEQFF.

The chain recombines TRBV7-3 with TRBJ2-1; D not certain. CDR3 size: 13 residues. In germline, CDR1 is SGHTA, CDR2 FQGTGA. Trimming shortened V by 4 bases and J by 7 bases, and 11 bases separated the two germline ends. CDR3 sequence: CASSSRGPNEQFF. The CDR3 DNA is TGTGCCAGCAGCTCCCGTGGACCGAATGAGCAGTTCTTC.

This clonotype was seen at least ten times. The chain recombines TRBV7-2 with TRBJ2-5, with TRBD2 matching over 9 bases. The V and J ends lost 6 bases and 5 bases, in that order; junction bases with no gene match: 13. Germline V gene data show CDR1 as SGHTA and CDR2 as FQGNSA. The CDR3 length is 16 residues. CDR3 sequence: CASRSSGSQKEETQYF. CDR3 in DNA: TGTGCCAGCAGAAGTAGCGGGAGTCAAAAGGAGGAGACCCAGTACTTC.

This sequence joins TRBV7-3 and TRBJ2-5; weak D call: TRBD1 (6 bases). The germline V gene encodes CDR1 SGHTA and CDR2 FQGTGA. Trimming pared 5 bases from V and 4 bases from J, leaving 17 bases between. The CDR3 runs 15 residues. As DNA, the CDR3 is TGTGCCAGCAGCCATGGGGGACAAATGGGAGAGACCCAGTACTTC. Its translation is CASSHGGQMGETQYF.

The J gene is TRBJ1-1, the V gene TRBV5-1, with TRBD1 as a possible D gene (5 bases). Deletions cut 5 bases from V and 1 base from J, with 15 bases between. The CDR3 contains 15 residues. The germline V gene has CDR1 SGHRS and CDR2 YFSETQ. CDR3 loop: CASSNSGTGNTEAFF. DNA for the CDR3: TGCGCCAGCAGTAACTCCGGGACGGGGAACACTGAAGCTTTCTTT.

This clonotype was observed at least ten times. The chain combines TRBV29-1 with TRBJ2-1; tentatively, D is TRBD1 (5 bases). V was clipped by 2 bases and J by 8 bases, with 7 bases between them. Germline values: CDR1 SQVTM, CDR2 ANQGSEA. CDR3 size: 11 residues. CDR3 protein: CSVERGHEQFF. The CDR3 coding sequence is TGCAGCGTTGAAAGGGGCCATGAGCAGTTCTTC.

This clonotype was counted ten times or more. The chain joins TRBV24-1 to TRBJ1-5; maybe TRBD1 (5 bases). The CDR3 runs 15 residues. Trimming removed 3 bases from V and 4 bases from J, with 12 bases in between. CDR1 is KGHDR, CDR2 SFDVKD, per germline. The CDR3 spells CATSDNWGNNQPQHF. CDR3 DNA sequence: TGTGCCACCAGTGATAATTGGGGGAATAATCAGCCCCAGCATTTT.

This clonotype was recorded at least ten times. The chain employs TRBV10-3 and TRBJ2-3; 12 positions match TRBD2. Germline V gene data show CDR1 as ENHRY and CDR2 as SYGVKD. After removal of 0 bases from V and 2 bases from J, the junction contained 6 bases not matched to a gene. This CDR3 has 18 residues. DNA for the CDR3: TGTGCCATCAGTGAGTCGAGCCTAGCGGGAGGGTTCACAGATACGCAGTATTTT. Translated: CAISESSLAGGFTDTQYF.

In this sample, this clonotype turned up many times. The CDR3, as DNA: TGTGCCAGCAGTGAAGTCGCCGGGAGATACAATGAGCAGTTCTTC. Amino acid sequence: CASSEVAGRYNEQFF. The rearrangement links TRBV6-1 to TRBJ2-1; a possible D gene is TRBD2 (6 bases). The CDR3 loop spans 15 amino acids. V shed 1 base and J shed 4 bases, with 11 bases lying between them. CDR1 and CDR2 from the germline V gene are MNHNS and SASEGT.

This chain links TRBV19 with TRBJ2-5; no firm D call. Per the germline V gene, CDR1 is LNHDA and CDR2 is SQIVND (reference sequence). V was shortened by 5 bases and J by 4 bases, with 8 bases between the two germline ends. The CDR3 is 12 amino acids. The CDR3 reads CASSGPSETQYF. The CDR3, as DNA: TGTGCCAGTAGTGGGCCATCAGAGACCCAGTACTTC.

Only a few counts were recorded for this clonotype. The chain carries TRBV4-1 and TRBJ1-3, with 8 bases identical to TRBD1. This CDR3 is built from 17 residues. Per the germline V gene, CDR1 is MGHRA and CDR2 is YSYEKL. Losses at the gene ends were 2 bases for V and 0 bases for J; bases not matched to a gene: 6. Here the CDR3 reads CASSQSPRGLSGNTIYF. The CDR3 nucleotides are TGCGCCAGCAGCCAAAGTCCCAGGGGGCTCTCTGGAAACACCATATATTTT.

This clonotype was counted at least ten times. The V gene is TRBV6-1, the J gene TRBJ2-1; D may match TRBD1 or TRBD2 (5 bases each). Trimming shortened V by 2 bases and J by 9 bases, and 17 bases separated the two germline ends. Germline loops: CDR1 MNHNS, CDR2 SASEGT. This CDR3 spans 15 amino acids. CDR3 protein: CASSEIGGSVLEQFF. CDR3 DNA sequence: TGTGCCAGCAGTGAAATTGGGGGTTCTGTACTTGAGCAGTTCTTC.

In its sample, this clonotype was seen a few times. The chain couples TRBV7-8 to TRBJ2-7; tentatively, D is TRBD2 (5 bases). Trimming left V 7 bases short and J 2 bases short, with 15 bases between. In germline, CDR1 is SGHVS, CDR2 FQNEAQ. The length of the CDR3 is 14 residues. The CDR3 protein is CASNQAGGTYEQYF. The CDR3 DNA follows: TGTGCCAGCAACCAGGCAGGAGGAACCTACGAGCAGTACTTC.

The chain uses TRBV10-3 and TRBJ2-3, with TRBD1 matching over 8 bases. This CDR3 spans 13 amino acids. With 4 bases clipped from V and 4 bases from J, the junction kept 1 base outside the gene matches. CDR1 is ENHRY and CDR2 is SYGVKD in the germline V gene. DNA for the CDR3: TGTGCCATCAGTGCAGGGGGCGCAGATACGCAGTATTTT. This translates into CAISAGGADTQYF.

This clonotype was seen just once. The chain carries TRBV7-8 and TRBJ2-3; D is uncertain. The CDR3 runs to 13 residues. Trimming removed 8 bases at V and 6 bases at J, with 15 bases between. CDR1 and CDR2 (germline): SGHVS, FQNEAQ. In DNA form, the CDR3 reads TGTGCCAGCCAGCGAGGCGTTCGGGATACGCAGTATTTT. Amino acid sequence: CASQRGVRDTQYF.